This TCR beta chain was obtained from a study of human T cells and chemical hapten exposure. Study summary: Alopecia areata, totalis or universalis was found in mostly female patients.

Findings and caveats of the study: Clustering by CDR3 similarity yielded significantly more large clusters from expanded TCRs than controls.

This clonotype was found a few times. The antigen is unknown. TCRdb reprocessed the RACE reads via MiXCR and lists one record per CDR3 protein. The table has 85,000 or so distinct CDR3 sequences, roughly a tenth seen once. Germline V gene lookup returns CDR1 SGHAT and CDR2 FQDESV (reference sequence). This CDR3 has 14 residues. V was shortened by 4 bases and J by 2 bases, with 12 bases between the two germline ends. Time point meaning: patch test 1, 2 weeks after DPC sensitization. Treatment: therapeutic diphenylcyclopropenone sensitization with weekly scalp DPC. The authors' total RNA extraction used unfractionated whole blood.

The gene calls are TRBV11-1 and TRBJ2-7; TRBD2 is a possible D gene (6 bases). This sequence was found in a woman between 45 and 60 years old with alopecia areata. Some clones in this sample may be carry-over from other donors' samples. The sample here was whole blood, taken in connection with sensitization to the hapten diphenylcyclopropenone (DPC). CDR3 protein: CASSSELAAYEQYF. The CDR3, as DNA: TGTGCCAGCAGCTCTGAACTAGCAGCCTACGAGCAGTACTTC. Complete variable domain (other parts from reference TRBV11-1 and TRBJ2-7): EAEVAQSPRYKITEKSQAVAFWCDPISGHATLYWYRQILGQGPELLVQFQDESVVDDSQLPKDRFSAERLKGVDSTLKIQPAELGDSAMYLCASSSELAAYEQYFGPGTRLTVT.